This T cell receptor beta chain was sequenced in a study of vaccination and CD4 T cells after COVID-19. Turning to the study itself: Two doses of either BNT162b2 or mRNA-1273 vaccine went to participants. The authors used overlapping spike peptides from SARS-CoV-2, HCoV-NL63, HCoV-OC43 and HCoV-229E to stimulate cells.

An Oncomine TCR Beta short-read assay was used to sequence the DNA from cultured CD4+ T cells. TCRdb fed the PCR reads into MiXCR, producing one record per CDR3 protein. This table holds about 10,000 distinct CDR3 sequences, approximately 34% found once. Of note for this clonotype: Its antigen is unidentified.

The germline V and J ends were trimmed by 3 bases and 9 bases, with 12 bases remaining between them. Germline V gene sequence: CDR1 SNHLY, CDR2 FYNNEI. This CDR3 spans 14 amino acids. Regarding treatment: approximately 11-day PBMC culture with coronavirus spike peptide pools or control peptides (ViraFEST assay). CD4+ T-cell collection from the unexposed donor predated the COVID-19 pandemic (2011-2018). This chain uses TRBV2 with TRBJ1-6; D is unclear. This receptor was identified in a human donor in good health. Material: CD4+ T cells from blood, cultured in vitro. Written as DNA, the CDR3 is TGTGCCAGCAGTGATGGTGGAGGGAGTTCACCCCTCCACTTT. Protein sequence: CASSDGGGSSPLHF.